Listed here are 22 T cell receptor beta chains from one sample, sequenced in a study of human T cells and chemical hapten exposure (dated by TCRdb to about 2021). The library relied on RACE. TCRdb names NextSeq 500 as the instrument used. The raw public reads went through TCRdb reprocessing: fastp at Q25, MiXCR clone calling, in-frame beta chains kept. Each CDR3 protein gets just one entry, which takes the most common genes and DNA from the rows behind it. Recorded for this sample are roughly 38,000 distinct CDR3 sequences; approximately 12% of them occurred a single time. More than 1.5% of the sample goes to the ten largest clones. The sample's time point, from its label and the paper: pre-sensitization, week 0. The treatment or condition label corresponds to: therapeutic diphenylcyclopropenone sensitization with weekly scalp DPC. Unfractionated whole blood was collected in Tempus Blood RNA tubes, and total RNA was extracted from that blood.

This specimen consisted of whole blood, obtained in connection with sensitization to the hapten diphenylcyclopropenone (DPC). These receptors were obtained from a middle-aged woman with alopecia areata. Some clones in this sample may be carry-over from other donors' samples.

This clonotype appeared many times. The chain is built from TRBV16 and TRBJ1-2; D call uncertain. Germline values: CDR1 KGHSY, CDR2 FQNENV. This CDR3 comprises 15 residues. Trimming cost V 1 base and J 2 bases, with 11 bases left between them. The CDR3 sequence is CASSQFLSQNYGYTF. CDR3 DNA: TGTGCCAGCAGCCAATTTCTATCTCAAAACTATGGCTACACCTTC.

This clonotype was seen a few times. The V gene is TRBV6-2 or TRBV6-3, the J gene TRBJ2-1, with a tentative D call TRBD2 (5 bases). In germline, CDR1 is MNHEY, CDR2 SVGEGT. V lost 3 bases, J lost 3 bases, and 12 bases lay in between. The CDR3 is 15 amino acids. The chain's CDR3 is CASSYMGVFYNEQFF. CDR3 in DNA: TGTGCCAGCAGTTATATGGGAGTGTTCTACAATGAGCAGTTCTTC.

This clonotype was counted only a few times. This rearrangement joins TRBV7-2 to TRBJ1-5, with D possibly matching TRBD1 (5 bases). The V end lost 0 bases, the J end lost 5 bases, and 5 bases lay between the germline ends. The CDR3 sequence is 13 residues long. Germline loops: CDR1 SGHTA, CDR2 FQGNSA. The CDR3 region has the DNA TGTGCCAGCAGCTTAGCGGGGGATCAGCCCCAGCATTTT. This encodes CASSLAGDQPQHF.

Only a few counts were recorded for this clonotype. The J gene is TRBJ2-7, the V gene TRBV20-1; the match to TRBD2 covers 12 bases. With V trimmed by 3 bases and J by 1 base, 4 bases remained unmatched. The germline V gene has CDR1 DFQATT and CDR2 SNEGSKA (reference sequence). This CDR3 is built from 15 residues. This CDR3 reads CSASGTSGPSYEQYF. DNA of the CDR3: TGCAGTGCTAGTGGGACTAGCGGGCCATCCTACGAGCAGTACTTC.

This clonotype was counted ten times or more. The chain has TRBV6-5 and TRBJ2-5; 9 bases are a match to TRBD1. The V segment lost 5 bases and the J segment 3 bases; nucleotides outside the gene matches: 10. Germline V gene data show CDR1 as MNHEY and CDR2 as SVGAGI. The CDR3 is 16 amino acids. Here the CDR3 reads CASSRPGQGAKETQYF. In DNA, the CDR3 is TGTGCCAGCAGTCGCCCGGGACAGGGTGCTAAAGAGACCCAGTACTTC.

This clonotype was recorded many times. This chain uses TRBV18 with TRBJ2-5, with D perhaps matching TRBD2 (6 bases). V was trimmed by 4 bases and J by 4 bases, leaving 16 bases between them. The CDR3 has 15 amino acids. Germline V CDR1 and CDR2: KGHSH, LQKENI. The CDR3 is CASSLQGLPGETQYF. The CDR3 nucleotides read TGTGCCAGCTCACTCCAGGGACTCCCCGGAGAGACCCAGTACTTC.

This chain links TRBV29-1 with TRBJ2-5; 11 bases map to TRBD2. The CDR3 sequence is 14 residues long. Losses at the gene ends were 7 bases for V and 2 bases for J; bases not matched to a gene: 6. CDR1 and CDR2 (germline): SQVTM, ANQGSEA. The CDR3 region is CSAPIAGGQETQYF. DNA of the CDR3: TGCAGCGCTCCAATAGCGGGAGGGCAAGAGACCCAGTACTTC.

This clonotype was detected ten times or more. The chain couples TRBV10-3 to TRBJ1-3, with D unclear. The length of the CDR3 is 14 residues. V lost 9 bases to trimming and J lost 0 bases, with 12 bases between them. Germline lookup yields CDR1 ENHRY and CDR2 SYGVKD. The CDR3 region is CAMSRSSSGNTIYF. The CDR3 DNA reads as TGTGCCATGTCACGGTCCTCCTCTGGAAACACCATATATTTT.

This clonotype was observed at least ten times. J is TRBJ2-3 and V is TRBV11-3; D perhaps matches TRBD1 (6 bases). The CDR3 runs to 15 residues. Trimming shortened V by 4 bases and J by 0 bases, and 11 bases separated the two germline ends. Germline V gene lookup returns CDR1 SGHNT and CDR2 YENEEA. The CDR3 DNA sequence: TGTGCCAGCAGCTATGGACAGCCTAGCACAGATACGCAGTATTTT. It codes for CASSYGQPSTDTQYF.

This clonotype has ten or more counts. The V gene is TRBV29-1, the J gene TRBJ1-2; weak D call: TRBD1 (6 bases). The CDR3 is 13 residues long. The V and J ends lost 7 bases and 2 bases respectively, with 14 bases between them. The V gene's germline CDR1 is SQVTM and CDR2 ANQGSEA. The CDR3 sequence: CSATLTGNYGYTF. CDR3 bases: TGCAGCGCAACCTTGACAGGAAACTATGGCTACACCTTC.

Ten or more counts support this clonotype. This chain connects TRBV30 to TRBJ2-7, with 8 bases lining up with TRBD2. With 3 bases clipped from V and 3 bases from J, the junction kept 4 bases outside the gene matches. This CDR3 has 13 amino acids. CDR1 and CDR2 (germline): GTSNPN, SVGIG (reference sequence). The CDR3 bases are TGTGCCTGGAGCTCCGGGACTAGCTACGAGCAGTACTTC. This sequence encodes CAWSSGTSYEQYF.

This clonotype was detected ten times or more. CDR3 protein: CASSSGLAPWDNEQFF. CDR3 bases: TGCGCCAGCAGCTCAGGACTAGCTCCCTGGGACAATGAGCAGTTCTTC. The rearrangement links TRBV5-1 to TRBJ2-1, with 8 positions matching TRBD2. V was clipped by 3 bases and J by 5 bases; unmatched bases: 10. Germline values: CDR1 SGHRS, CDR2 YFSETQ. CDR3 size: 16 residues.

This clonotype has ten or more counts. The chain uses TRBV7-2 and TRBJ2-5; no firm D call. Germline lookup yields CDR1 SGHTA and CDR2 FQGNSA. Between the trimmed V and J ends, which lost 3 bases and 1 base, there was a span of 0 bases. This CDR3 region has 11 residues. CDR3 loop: CASSFQETQYF. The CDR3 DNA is TGTGCCAGCAGCTTCCAAGAGACCCAGTACTTC.

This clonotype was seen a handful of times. CDR3 sequence reads: CASSRSWTSGRAPYNEQFF. CDR3 sequence (DNA): TGTGCCAGCAGCCGCTCCTGGACTAGCGGGAGGGCCCCCTACAATGAGCAGTTCTTC. The chain joins TRBV11-3 to TRBJ2-1; TRBD2 aligns across 15 bases. Germline lookup yields CDR1 SGHNT and CDR2 YENEEA. Losses at the gene ends were 5 bases for V and 2 bases for J; bases not matched to a gene: 10. The CDR3 is 19 amino acids.

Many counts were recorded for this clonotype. This CDR3 reads CASSLDLSGGEQFF. CDR3 nucleotides: TGCGCCAGCAGCTTGGACCTGTCGGGCGGTGAGCAGTTCTTC. This sequence joins TRBV5-1 and TRBJ2-1, with D hard to call. The CDR3 spans 14 residues. The V and J ends lost 0 bases and 9 bases respectively, with 13 bases between them. Germline CDR1 and CDR2: SGHRS and YFSETQ.

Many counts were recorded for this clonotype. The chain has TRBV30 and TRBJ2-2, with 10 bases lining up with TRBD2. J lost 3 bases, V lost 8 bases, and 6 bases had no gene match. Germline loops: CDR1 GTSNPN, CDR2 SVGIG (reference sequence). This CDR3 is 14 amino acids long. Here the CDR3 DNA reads TGTGCCCTACTAGCGGGGAGGTACACCGGGGAGCTGTTTTTT. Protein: CALLAGRYTGELFF.

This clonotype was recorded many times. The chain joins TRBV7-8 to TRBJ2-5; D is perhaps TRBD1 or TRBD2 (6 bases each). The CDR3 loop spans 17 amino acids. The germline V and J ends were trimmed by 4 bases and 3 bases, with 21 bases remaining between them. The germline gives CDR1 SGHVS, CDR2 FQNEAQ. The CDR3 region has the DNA TGTGCCAGCAGCTGGAGAGGTGACGGGGGACACGAAGAGACCCAGTACTTC. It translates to CASSWRGDGGHEETQYF.

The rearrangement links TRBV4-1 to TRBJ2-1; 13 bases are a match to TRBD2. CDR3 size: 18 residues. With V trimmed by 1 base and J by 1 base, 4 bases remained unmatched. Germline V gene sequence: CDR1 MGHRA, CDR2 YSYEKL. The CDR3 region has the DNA TGCGCCAGCAGCCAAGGACTAGCGGGAGGCCGGTCCTACAATGAGCAGTTCTTC. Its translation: CASSQGLAGGRSYNEQFF.

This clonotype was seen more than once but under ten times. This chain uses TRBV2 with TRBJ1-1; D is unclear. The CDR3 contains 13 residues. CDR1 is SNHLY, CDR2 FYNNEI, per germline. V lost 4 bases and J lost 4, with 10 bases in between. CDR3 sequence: CASSAGYSTEAFF. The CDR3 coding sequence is TGTGCCAGCAGTGCGGGATATAGCACTGAAGCTTTCTTT.

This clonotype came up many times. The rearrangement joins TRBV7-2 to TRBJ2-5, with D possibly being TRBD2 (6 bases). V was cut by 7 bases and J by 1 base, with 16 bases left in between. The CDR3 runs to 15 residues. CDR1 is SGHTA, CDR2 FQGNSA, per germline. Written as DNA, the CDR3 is TGTGCCAGCACCCGGGACTCCGGGGGCCAAGAGACCCAGTACTTC. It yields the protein CASTRDSGGQETQYF.

The CDR3 DNA reads TGTGCCAGTAGGGAACAGGGGTATGGGGCCAACGTCCTGACTTTC. Translation gives CASREQGYGANVLTF. The rearrangement links TRBV19 to TRBJ2-6, with 7 bases lining up with TRBD1. The trim removed 6 bases at V and 3 bases at J, leaving 5 bases unmatched. Germline assignment: CDR1 LNHDA and CDR2 SQIVND (reference sequence). The CDR3 runs to 15 residues.

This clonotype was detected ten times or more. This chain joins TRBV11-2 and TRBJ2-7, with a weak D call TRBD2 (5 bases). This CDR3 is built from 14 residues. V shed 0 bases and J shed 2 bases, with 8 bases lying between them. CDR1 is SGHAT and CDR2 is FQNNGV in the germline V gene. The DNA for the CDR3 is TGTGCCAGCAGCTTAGAGAGGGTGCCCTACGAGCAGTACTTC. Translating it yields CASSLERVPYEQYF. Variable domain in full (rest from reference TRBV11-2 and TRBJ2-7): EAGVAQSPRYKIIEKRQSVAFWCNPISGHATLYWYQQILGQGPKLLIQFQNNGVVDDSQLPKDRFSAERLKGVDSTLKIQPAKLEDSAVYLCASSLERVPYEQYFGPGTRLTVT.